This TCR beta chain derives from a study of technical replicates of blood from a few donors. Repertoires were generated with immunoSEQ multiplex PCR, while TCRdb's copy carries only in-frame clones and drops some. The sample includes around 77,000 clones, roughly 92% of them seen just once. From germline, CDR1 is MNHEY and CDR2 SVGAGI. V lost 7 bases to trimming and J lost 0 bases, with 13 bases between them. This CDR3 spans 15 amino acids. What was sequenced was T cells isolated from PBMCs. This TCR was recovered from a human donor in good health. V and J are TRBV6-5 and TRBJ2-1; D unresolved. The CDR3 coding sequence is TGTGCCAGCACCTTTCAGGATCCCTCCTACAATGAGCAGTTCTTC. This translates into CASTFQDPSYNEQFF.